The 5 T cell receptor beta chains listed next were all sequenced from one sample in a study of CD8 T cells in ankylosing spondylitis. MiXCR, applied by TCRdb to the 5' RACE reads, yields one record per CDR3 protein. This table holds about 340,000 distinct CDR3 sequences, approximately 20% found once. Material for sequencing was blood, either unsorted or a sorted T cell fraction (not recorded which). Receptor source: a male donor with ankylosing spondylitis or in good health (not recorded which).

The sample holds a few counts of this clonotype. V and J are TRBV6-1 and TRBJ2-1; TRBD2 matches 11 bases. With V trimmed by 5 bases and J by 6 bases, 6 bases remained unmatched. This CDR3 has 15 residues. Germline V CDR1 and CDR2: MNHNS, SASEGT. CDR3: CASSPLAGGINEQFF. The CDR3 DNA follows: TGTGCCAGCAGTCCCCTAGCGGGGGGCATCAATGAGCAGTTCTTC.

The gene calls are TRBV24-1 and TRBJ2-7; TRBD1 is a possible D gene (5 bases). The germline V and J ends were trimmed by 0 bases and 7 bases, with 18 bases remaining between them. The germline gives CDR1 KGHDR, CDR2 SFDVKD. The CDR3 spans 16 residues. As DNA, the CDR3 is TGTGCCACCAGTGATTTGCAAATCGGGCAGGGCCGGGAGCAGTACTTC. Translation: CATSDLQIGQGREQYF.

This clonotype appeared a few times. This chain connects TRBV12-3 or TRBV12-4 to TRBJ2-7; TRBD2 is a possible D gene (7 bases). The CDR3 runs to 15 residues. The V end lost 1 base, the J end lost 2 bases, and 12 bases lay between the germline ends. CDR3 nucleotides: TGTGCCAGCAGTTTAGGAGGGGGGGCCACCTACGAGCAGTACTTC. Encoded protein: CASSLGGGATYEQYF.

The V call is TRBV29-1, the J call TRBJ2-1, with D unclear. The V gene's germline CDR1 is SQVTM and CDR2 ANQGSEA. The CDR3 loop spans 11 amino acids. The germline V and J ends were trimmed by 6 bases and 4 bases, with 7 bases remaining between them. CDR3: CSVIQYNEQFF. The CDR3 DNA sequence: TGCAGCGTAATTCAGTACAATGAGCAGTTCTTC.

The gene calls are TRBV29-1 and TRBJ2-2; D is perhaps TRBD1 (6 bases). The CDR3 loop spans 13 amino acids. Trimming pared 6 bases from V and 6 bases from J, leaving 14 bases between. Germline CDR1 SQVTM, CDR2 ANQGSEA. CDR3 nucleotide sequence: TGCAGCGTGAACAGGGCCGGGGCCGGGGAGCTGTTTTTT. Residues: CSVNRAGAGELFF.